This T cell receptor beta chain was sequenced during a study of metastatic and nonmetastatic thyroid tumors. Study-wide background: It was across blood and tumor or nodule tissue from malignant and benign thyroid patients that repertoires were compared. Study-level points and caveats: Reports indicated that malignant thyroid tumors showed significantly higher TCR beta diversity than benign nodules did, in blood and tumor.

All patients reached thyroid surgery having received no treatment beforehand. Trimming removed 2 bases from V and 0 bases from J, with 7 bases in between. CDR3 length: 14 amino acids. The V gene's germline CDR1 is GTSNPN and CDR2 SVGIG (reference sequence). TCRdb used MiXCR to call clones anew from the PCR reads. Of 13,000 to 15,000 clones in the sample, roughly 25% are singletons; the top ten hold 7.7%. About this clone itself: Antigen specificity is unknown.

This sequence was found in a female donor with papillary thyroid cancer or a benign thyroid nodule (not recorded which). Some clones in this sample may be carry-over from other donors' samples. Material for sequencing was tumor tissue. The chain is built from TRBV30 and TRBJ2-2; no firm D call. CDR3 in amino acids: CAWSLTANTGELFF. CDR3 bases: TGTGCCTGGAGTCTTACGGCGAACACCGGGGAGCTGTTTTTT.